This T cell receptor (beta chain) was recovered during a study of blood T cells in healthy people across ages. This clonotype has more than one count but fewer than ten. The antigen remains undetermined. Study-level points and caveats: The study regarded diversity estimates from one million T cells as underestimates.

V was cut by 0 bases and J by 5 bases, with 16 bases left in between. The CDR3 extends over 16 amino acids. Germline CDR1 and CDR2: LGHDT and YNNKEL (reference sequence). Alongside a J-beta primer mix, a sample-barcoded 5' primer served in a second PCR lasting roughly 6 to 11 cycles. TCRdb reprocessed the 5' RACE reads via MiXCR and lists one record per CDR3 protein. Of about 640,000 distinct CDR3 sequences listed, roughly 31% are singletons. This TCR was sampled from a woman over 75 in good health. The sample comprised blood. The gene calls are TRBV3-1 and TRBJ2-5; a possible D gene is TRBD2 (7 bases). DNA for the CDR3: TGTGCCAGCAGCCAAGAGATAGGGGGGGCCCAGGAGACCCAGTACTTC. This gives the protein CASSQEIGGAQETQYF.